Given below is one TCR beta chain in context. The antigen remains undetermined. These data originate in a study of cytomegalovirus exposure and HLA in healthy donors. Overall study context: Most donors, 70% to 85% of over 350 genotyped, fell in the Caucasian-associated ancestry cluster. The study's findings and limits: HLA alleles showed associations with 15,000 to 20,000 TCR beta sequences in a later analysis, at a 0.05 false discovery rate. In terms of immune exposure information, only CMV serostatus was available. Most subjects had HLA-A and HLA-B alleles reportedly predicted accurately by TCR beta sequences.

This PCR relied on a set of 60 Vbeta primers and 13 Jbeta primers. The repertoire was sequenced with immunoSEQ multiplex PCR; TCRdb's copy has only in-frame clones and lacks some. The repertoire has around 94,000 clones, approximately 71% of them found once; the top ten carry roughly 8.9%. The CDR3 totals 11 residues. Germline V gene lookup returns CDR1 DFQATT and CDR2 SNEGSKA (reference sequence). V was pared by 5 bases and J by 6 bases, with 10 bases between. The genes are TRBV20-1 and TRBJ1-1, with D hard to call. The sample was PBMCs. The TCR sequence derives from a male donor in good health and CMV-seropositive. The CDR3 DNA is TGCAGTGCTGCCCTCGGTTCTGAAGCTTTCTTT. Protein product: CSAALGSEAFF.